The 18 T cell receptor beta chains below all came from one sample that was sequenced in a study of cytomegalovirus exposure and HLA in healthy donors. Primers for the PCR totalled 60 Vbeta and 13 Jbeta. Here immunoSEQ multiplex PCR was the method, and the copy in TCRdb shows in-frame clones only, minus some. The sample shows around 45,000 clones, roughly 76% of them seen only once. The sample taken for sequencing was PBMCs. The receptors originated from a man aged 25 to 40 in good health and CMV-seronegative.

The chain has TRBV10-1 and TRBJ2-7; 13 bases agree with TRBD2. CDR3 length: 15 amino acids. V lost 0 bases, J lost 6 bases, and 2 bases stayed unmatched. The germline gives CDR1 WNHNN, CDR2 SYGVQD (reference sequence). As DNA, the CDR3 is TGCGCCAGCAGTGAGTCGACTAGCGGGAGGTTCGAGCAGTACTTC. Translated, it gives CASSESTSGRFEQYF.

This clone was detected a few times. CDR3 amino acids: CASSQDRWTAPEYGYTF. DNA of the CDR3: TGCGCCAGCAGCCAAGATCGGTGGACAGCGCCCGAGTATGGCTACACCTTC. This sequence joins TRBV4-1 and TRBJ1-2, with a possible D match to TRBD1 (6 bases). Germline values: CDR1 MGHRA, CDR2 YSYEKL. Trimming pared 0 bases from V and 5 bases from J, leaving 19 bases between. The CDR3 consists of 17 residues.

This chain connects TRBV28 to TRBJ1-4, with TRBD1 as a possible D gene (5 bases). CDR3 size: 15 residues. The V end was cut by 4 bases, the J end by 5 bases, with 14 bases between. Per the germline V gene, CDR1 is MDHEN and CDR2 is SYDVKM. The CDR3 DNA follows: TGTGCCAGCAGTTCACAGGAGAAGCCGAATGAAAAACTGTTTTTT. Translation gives CASSSQEKPNEKLFF.

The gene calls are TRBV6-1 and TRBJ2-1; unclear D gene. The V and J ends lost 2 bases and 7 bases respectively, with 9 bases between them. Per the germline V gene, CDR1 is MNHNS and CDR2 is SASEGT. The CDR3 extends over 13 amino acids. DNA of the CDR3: TGTGCCAGCAGTGAACTTCCTGTTAATGAGCAGTTCTTC. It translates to CASSELPVNEQFF.

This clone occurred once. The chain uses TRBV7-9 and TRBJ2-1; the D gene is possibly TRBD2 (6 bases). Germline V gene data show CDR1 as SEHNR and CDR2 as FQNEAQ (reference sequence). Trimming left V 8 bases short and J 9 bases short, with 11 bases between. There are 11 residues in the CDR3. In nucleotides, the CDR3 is TGTGCCAGCTTACGGGAGAGTGAGCAGTTCTTC. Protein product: CASLRESEQFF.

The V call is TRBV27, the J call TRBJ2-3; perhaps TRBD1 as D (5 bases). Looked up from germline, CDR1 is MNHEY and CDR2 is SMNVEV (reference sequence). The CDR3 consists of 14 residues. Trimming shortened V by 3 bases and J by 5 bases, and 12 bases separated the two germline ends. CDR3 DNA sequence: TGTGCCAGCAGTTTTGTAGGGGTGGGAGATACGCAGTATTTT. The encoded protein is CASSFVGVGDTQYF.

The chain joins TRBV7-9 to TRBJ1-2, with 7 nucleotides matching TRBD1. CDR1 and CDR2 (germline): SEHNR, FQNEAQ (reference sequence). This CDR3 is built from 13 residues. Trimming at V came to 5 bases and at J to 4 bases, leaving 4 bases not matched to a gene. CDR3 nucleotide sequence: TGTGCCAGCAGCAACCGGGACAGCTATGGCTACACCTTC. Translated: CASSNRDSYGYTF.

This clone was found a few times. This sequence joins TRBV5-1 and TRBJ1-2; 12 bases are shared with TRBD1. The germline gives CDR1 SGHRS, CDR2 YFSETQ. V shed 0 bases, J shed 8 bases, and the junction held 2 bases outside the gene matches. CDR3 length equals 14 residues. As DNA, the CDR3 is TGCGCCAGCAGCTTGGTTGGGACAGGGGGCGGCTACACCTTC. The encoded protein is CASSLVGTGGGYTF.

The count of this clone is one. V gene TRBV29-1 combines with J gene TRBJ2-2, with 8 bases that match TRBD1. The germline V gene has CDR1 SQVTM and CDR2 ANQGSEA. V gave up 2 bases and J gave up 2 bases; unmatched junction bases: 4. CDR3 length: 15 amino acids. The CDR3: CSVESRGLNTGELFF. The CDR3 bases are TGCAGCGTTGAATCCAGGGGGCTAAACACCGGGGAGCTGTTTTTT.

The CDR3 DNA sequence: TGTGCCAGCAGAGACAGACAGGGGGCTTACAATGAGCAGTTCTTC. Amino acid sequence: CASRDRQGAYNEQFF. The chain employs TRBV28 and TRBJ2-1, with 10 bases identical to TRBD1. From germline, CDR1 is MDHEN and CDR2 SYDVKM. The CDR3 consists of 15 residues. The junction had 6 bases not matched to a gene; V was cut back by 6 bases and J by 4 bases.

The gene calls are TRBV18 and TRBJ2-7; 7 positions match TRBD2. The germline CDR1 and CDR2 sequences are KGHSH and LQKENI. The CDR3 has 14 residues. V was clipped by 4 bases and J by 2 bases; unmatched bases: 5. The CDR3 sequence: CASSLSGVAYEQYF. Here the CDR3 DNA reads TGTGCCAGCTCACTAAGCGGGGTGGCCTACGAGCAGTACTTC. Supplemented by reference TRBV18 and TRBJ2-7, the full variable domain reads NAGVMQNPRHLVRRRGQEARLRCSPMKGHSHVYWYRQLPEEGLKFMVYLQKENIIDESGMPKERFSAEFPKEGPSILRIQQVVRGDSAAYFCASSLSGVAYEQYFGPGTRLTVT.

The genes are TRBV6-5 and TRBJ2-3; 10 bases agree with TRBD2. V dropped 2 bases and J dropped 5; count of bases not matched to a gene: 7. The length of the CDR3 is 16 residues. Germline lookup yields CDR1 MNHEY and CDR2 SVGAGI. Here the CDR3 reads CASSYAAGGPLDTQYF. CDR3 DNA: TGTGCCAGCAGTTACGCAGCGGGAGGGCCTCTAGATACGCAGTATTTT.

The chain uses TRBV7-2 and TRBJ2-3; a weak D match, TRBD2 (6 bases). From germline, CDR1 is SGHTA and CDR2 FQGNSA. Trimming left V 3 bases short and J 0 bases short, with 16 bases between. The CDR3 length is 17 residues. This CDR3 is CASSFSGRGTSTDTQYF. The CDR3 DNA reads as TGTGCCAGCAGCTTTAGCGGCCGAGGGACTAGCACAGATACGCAGTATTTT.

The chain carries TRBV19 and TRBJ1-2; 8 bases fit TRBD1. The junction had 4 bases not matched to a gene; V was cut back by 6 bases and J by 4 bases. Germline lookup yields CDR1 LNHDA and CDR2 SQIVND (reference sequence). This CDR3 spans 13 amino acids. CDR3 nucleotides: TGTGCCAGTAGGGACAGGGAGGGCTATGGCTACACCTTC. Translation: CASRDREGYGYTF.

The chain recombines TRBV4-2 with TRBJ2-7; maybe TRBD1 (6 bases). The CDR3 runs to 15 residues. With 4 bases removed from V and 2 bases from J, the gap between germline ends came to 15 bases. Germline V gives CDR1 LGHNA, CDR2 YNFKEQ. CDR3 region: CASSPQAGAPYEQYF. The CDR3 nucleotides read TGTGCCAGCAGCCCCCAGGCAGGGGCGCCCTACGAGCAGTACTTC.

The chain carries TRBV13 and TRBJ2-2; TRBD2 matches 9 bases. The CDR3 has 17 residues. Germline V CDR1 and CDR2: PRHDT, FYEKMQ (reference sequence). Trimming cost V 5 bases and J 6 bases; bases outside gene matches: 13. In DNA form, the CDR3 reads TGTGCCAGCAGCAAACCGACGGGACTAGCCCTTCCCGGGGAGCTGTTTTTT. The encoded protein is CASSKPTGLALPGELFF.

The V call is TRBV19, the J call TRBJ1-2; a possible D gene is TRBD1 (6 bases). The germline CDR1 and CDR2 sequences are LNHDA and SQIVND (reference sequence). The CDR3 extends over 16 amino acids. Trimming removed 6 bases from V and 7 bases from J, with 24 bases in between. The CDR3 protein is CASRPVGGQGGGGYTF. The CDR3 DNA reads TGTGCCAGTAGACCCGTCGGGGGGCAAGGTGGCGGTGGCTACACCTTC.

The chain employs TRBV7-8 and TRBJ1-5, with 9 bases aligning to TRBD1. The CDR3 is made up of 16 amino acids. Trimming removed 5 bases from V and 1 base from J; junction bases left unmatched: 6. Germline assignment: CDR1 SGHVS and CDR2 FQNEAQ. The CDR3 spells CASSQRTGESNQPQHF. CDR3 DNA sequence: TGTGCCAGCAGCCAAAGGACAGGGGAGAGCAATCAGCCCCAGCATTTT. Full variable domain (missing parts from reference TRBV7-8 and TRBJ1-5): GAGVSQSPRYKVAKRGQDVALRCDPISGHVSLFWYQQALGQGPEFLTYFQNEAQLDKSGLPSDRFFAERPEGSVSTLKIQRTQQEDSAVYLCASSQRTGESNQPQHFGDGTRLSIL.